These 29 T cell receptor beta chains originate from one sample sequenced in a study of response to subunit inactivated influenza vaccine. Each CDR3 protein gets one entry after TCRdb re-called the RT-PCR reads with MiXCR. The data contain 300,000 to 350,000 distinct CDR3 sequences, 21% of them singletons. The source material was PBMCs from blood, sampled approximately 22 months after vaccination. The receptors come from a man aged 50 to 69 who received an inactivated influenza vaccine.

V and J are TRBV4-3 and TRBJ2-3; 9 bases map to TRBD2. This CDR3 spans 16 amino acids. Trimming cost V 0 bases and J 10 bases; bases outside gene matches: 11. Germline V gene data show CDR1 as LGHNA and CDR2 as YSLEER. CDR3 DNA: TGCGCCAGCAGCCAAGACCCCGGGACTAGCAGTGGTGCGCAGTATTTT. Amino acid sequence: CASSQDPGTSSGAQYF.

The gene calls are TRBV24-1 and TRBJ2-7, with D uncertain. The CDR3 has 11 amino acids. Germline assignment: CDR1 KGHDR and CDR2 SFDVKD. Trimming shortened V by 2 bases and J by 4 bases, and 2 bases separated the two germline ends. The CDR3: CATSDSYEQYF. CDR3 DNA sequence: TGTGCCACCAGTGATTCATACGAGCAGTACTTC.

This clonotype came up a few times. The CDR3 DNA is TGTGCCACCAGCAGAGGCCTAGCGGGAGAATACACCGGGGAGCTGTTTTTT. The encoded protein is CATSRGLAGEYTGELFF. J is TRBJ2-2 and V is TRBV15, with 10 nucleotides matching TRBD2. The CDR3 consists of 17 residues. The ends lost 1 base at V and 3 bases at J; junction bases unmatched: 5. The germline V gene has CDR1 LNHNV and CDR2 YYDKDF (reference sequence). The full variable domain, rest sourced from reference TRBV15 and TRBJ2-2, is DAMVIQNPRYQVTQFGKPVTLSCSQTLNHNVMYWYQQKSSQAPKLLFHYYDKDFNNEADTPDNFQSRRPNTSFCFLDIRSPGLGDTAMYLCATSRGLAGEYTGELFFGEGSRLTVL.

The CDR3 here is CSASRLGWTAKEDEQYF. DNA of the CDR3: TGCAGTGCTAGTAGGCTAGGTTGGACGGCCAAAGAGGACGAGCAGTACTTC. The chain uses TRBV20-1 and TRBJ2-7; no clear D gene. The V gene's germline CDR1 is DFQATT and CDR2 SNEGSKA (reference sequence). Between the trimmed V and J ends, which lost 3 bases and 5 bases, there was a span of 26 bases. This CDR3 comprises 17 residues.

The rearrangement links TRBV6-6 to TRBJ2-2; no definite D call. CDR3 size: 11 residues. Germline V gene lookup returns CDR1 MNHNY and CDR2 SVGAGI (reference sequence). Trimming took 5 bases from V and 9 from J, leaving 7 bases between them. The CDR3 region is CASSHERELFF. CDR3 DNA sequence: TGTGCCAGCAGTCACGAGAGGGAGCTGTTTTTT.

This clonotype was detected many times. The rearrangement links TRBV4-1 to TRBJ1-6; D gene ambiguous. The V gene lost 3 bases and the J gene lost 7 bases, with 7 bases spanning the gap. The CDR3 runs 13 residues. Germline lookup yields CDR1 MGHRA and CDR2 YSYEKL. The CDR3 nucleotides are TGCGCCAGCAGCCAGGGAATAAATTCACCCCTCCACTTT. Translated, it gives CASSQGINSPLHF.

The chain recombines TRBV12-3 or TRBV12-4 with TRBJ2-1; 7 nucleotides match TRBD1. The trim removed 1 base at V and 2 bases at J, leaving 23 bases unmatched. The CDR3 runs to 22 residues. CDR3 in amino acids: CASSLVNSLGQVFSKTYNEQFF. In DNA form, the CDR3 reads TGTGCCAGCAGTTTAGTTAACTCGTTAGGACAGGTCTTTTCAAAGACCTACAATGAGCAGTTCTTC.

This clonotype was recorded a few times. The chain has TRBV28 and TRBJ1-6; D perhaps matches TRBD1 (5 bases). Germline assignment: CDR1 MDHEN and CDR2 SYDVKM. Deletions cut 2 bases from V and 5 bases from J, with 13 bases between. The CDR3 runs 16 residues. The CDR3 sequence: CASSLGAELHNSPLHF. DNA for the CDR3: TGTGCCAGCAGTTTAGGGGCAGAGCTCCATAATTCACCCCTCCACTTT.

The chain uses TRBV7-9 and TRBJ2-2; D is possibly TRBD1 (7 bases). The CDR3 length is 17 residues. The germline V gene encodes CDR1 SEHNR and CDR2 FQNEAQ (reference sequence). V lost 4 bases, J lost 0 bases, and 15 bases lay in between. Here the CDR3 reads CASSSPPGGSNTGELFF. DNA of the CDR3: TGTGCCAGCAGCTCCCCCCCAGGGGGGTCGAACACCGGGGAGCTGTTTTTT.

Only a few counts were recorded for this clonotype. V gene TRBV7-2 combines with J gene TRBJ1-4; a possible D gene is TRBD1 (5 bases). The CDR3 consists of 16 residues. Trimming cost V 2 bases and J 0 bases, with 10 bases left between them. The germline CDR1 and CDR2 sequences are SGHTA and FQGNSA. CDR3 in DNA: TGTGCCAGCAGCTTATGGGGGATTGCAACTAATGAAAAACTGTTTTTT. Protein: CASSLWGIATNEKLFF.

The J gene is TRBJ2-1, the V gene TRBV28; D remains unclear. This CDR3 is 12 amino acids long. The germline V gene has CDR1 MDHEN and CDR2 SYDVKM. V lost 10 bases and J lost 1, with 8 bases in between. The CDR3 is CATEGSYNEQFF. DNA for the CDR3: TGTGCCACCGAAGGTTCCTACAATGAGCAGTTCTTC.

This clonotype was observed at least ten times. CDR3 protein: CATSRAEGSFGNTIYF. The CDR3, as DNA: TGTGCCACCAGCAGAGCGGAGGGGTCGTTTGGAAACACCATATATTTT. The chain employs TRBV15 and TRBJ1-3, with D perhaps matching TRBD1 (5 bases). The CDR3 spans 16 residues. Germline loops: CDR1 LNHNV, CDR2 YYDKDF (reference sequence). Trimming shortened V by 1 base and J by 3 bases, and 13 bases separated the two germline ends.

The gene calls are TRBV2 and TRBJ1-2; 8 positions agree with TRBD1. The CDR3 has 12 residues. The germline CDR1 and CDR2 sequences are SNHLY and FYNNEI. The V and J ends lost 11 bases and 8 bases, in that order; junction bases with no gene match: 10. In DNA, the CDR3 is TGTGCCGGACAGACAGGGGTCTGGGGCTACACCTTC. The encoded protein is CAGQTGVWGYTF. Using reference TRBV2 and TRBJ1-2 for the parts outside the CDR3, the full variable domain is EPEVTQTPSHQVTQMGQEVILRCVPISNHLYFYWYRQILGQKVEFLVSFYNNEISEKSEIFDDQFSVERPDGSNFTLKIRSTKLEDSAMYFCAGQTGVWGYTFGSGTRLTVV.

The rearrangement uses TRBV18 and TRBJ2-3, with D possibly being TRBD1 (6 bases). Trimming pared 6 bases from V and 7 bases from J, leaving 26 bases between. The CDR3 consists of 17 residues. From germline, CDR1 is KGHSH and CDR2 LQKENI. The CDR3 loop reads CASSGARSLYSFYTQYF. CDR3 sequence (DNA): TGTGCCAGCTCGGGGGCAAGGAGTCTTTACAGCTTTTATACGCAGTATTTT.

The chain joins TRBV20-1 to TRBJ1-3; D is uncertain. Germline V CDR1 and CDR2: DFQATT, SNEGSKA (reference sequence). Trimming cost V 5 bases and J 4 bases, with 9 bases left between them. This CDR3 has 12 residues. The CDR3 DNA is TGCAGTGCTGCGCCGGAGGGAAACACCATATATTTT. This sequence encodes CSAAPEGNTIYF.

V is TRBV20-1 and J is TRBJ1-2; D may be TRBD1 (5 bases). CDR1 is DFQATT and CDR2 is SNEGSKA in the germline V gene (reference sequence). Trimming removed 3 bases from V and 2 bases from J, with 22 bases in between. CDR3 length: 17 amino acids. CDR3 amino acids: CSASILYGARSNYGYTF. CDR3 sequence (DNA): TGCAGTGCTAGCATCCTGTATGGGGCGCGCTCGAACTATGGCTACACCTTC.

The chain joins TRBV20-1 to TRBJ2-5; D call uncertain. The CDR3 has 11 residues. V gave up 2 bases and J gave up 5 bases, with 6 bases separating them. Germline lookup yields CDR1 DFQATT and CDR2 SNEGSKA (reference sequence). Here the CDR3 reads CSARPAETQYF. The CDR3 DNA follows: TGCAGTGCTAGACCGGCGGAGACCCAGTACTTC.

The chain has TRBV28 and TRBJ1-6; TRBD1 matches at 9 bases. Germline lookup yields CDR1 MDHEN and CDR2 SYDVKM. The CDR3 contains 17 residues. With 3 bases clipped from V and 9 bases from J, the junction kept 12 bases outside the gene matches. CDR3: CASSFPKEGTGSSPLHF. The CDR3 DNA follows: TGTGCCAGCAGTTTTCCAAAGGAAGGGACAGGGAGTTCACCCCTCCACTTT.

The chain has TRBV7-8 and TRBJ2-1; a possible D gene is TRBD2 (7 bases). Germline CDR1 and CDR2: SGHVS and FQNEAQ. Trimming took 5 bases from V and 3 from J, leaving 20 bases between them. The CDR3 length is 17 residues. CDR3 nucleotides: TGTGCCAGCAGCCCCTCAAGGCGGGGGCCCCTCTACAATGAGCAGTTCTTC. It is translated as CASSPSRRGPLYNEQFF.

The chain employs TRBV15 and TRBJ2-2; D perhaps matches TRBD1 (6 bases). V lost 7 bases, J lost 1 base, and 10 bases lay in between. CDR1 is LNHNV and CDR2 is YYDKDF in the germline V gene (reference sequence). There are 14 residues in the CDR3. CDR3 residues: CATNTGRNTGELFF. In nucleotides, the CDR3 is TGTGCCACCAACACAGGGAGGAACACCGGGGAGCTGTTTTTT. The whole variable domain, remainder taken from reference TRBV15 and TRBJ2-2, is DAMVIQNPRYQVTQFGKPVTLSCSQTLNHNVMYWYQQKSSQAPKLLFHYYDKDFNNEADTPDNFQSRRPNTSFCFLDIRSPGLGDTAMYLCATNTGRNTGELFFGEGSRLTVL.

This CDR3 reads CASSHSYEQYF. In DNA form, the CDR3 reads TGTGCCAGCAGCCACTCCTACGAGCAGTACTTC. V gene TRBV7-9 combines with J gene TRBJ2-7; no firm D call. The CDR3 has 11 residues. Germline lookup yields CDR1 SEHNR and CDR2 FQNEAQ (reference sequence). V lost 5 bases and J lost 0, with 2 bases in between.

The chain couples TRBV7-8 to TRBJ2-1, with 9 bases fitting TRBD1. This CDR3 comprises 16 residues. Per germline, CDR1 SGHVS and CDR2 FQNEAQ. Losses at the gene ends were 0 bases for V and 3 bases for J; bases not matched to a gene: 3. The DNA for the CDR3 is TGTGCCAGCAGCTTAGCCGGGACAGGGAACTACAATGAGCAGTTCTTC. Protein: CASSLAGTGNYNEQFF. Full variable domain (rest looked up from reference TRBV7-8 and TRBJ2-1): GAGVSQSPRYKVAKRGQDVALRCDPISGHVSLFWYQQALGQGPEFLTYFQNEAQLDKSGLPSDRFFAERPEGSVSTLKIQRTQQEDSAVYLCASSLAGTGNYNEQFFGPGTRLTVL.

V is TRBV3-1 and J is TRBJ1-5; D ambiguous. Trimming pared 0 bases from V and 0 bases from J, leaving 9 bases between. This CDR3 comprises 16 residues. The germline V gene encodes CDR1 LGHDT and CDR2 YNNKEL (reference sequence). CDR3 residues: CASSQDLGSSNQPQHF. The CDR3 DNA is TGTGCCAGCAGCCAAGATCTAGGGTCTAGCAATCAGCCCCAGCATTTT.

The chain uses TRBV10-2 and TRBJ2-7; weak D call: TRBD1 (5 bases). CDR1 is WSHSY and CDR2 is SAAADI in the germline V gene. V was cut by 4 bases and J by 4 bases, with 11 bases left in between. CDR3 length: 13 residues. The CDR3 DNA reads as TGCGCCAGCAGTGTCCTGGGGCCATACGAGCAGTACTTC. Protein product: CASSVLGPYEQYF.

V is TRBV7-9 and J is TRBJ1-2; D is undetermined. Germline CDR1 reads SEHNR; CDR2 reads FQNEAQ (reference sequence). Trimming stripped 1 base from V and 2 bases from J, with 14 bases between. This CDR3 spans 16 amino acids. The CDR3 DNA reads TGTGCCAGCAGCTTAGATTTATTAGTTCCGAACTATGGCTACACCTTC. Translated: CASSLDLLVPNYGYTF.

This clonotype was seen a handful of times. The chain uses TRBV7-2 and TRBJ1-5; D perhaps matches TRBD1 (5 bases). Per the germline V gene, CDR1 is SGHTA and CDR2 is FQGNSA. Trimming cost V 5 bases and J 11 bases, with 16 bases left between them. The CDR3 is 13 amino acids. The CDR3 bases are TGTGCCAGCAGCAGGACACCCTCCGTAGCCCAGCATTTT. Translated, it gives CASSRTPSVAQHF.

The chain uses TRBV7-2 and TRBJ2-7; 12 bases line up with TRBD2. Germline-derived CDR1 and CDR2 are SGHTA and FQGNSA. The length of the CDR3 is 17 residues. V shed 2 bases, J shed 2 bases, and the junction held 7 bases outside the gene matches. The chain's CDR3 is CASSLTGLAGLTYEQYF. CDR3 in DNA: TGTGCCAGCAGCTTAACGGGACTAGCGGGCCTTACCTACGAGCAGTACTTC.

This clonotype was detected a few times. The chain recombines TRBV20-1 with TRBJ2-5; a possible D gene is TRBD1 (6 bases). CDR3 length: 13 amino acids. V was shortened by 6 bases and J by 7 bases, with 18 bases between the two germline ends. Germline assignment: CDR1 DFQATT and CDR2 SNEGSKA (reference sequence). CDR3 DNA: TGCAGTGCAGGGGGATCCGGGACGGGGACCCAGTACTTC. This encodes CSAGGSGTGTQYF.

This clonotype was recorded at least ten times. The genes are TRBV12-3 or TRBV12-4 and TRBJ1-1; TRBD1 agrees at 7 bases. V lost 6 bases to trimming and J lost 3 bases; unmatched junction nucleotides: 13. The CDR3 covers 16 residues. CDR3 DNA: TGTGCCAGCAGCCCTAATAAGGGGCAGGGGGACACTGAAGCTTTCTTT. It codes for CASSPNKGQGDTEAFF.